Below are 4 T cell receptor beta chains sequenced from a single sample in a study of OX40 agonist ivuxolimab in advanced cancers. Clones were sequenced by immunoSEQ multiplex PCR, and TCRdb holds only the in-frame ones, with some missing. The table shows tens of thousands of clones, with around 85% occurring only once. The sample in question was CD4+ or CD8+ T cells sorted from blood, obtained in a trial of the OX40 agonist ivuxolimab. The receptors shown here come from an adult with an advanced solid tumor such as melanoma, head and neck, liver or kidney cancer.

The J gene is TRBJ2-7, the V gene TRBV2; D tentatively reads TRBD1 or TRBD2 (5 bases each). The CDR3 contains 14 residues. Germline-derived CDR1 and CDR2 are SNHLY and FYNNEI. V was shortened by 3 bases and J by 7 bases, with 16 bases between the two germline ends. The CDR3 coding sequence is TGTGCCAGCAGTGAGGGTACGGGAAACAGGGAGCAGTACTTC. As protein: CASSEGTGNREQYF.

The gene calls are TRBV12-5 and TRBJ2-3; TRBD1 is a possible D gene (6 bases). Germline values: CDR1 LGHNT, CDR2 FRNRAP. The CDR3 has 15 amino acids. V was clipped by 0 bases and J by 4 bases, with 11 bases between them. The CDR3 DNA reads as TGTGCTAGTGGTTTGGTAGAGGGGGATGCAGATACGCAGTATTTT. Translated: CASGLVEGDADTQYF.

The V and J genes are TRBV9 and TRBJ1-4, with D possibly matching TRBD1 (5 bases). The V end was cut by 4 bases, the J end by 5 bases, with 12 bases between. The V gene's germline CDR1 is SGDLS and CDR2 YYNGEE. The length of the CDR3 is 14 residues. The CDR3 here is CASSRDSSNEKLFF. As DNA, the CDR3 is TGTGCCAGCAGCCGCGACAGTTCAAATGAAAAACTGTTTTTT.

The chain links TRBV5-1 to TRBJ1-2; D perhaps matches TRBD1 (5 bases). Germline lookup yields CDR1 SGHRS and CDR2 YFSETQ. The CDR3 loop spans 15 amino acids. The V gene lost 4 bases and the J gene lost 1 base, with 14 bases spanning the gap. The CDR3 region is CASSPAPDSNYGYTF. Here the CDR3 DNA reads TGCGCCAGCAGCCCAGCCCCCGACAGTAACTATGGCTACACCTTC. The full variable domain, with the rest looked up from reference TRBV5-1 and TRBJ1-2, is KAGVTQTPRYLIKTRGQQVTLSCSPISGHRSVSWYQQTPGQGLQFLFEYFSETQRNKGNFPGRFSGRQFSNSRSEMNVSTLELGDSALYLCASSPAPDSNYGYTFGSGTRLTVV.